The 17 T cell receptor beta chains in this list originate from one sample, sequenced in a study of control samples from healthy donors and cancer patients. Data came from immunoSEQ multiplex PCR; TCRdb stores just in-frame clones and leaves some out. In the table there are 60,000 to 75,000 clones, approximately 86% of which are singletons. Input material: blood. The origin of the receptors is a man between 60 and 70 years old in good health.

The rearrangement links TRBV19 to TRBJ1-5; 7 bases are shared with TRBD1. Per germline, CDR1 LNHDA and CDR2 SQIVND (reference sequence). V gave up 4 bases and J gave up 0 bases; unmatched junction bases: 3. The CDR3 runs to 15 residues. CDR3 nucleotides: TGTGCCAGTAGTACGACAGGGTTTAGCAATCAGCCCCAGCATTTT. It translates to CASSTTGFSNQPQHF.

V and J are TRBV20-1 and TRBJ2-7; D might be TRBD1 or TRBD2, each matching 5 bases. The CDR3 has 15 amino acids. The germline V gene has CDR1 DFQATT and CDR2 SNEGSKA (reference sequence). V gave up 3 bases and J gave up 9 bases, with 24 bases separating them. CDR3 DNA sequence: TGCAGTGCTAGTCTGTCTGGTAGGGGAGTACGTGGGCAGTACTTC. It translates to CSASLSGRGVRGQYF.

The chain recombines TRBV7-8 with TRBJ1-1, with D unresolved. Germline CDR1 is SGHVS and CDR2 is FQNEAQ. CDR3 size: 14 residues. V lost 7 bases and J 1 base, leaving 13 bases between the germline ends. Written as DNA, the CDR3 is TGTGCCAGCACACAGAGCACGGGGAACACTGAAGCTTTCTTT. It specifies CASTQSTGNTEAFF.

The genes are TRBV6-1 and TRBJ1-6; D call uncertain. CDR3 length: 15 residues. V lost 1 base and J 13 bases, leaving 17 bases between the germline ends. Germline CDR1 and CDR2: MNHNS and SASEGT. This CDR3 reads CASSEVVADVGPLHF. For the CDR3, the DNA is TGTGCCAGCAGTGAAGTTGTCGCGGACGTCGGGCCCCTCCACTTT.

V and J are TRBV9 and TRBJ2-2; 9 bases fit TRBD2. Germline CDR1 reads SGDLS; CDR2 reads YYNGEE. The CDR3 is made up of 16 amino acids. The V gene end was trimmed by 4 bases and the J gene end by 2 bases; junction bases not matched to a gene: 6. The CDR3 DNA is TGTGCCAGCAGCCCTCGACTAGCGGATAACACCGGGGAGCTGTTTTTT. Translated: CASSPRLADNTGELFF.

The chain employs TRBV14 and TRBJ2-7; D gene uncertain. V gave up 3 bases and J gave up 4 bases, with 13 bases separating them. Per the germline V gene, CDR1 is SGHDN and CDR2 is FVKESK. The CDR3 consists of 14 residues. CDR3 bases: TGTGCCAGCAGCCAGTTCCACGGAACGTACGAGCAGTACTTC. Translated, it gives CASSQFHGTYEQYF.

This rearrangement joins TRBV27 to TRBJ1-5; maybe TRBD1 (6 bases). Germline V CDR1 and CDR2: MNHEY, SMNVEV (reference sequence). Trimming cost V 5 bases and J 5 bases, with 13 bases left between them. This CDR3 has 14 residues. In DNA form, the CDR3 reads TGTGCCAGCAGTCCCGAGGGGGGCTATCAGCCCCAGCATTTT. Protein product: CASSPEGGYQPQHF.

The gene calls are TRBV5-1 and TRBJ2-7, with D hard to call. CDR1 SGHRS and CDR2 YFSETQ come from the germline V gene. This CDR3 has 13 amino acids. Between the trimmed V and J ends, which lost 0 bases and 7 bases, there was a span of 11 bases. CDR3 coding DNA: TGCGCCAGCAGCTTGGCCGGCTCGAGGGAGCAGTACTTC. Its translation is CASSLAGSREQYF.

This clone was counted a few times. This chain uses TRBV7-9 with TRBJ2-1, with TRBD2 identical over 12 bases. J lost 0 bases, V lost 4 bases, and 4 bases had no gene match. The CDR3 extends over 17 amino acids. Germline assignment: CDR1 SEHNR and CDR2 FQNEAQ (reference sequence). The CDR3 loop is CASSSGLAGRSYNEQFF. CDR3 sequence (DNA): TGTGCCAGCAGCTCGGGACTAGCGGGCCGCTCCTACAATGAGCAGTTCTTC.

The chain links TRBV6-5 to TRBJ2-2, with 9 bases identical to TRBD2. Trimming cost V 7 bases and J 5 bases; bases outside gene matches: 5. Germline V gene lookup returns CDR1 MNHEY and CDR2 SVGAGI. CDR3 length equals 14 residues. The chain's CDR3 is CASKGLAGTGELFF. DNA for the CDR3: TGTGCCAGCAAAGGGCTAGCGGGAACCGGGGAGCTGTTTTTT.

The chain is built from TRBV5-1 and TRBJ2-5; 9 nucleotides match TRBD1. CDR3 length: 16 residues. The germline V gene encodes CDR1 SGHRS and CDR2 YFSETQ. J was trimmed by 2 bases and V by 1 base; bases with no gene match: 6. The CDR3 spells CASSLWGDRGQETQYF. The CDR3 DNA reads TGCGCCAGCAGCTTGTGGGGAGACAGGGGGCAAGAGACCCAGTACTTC.

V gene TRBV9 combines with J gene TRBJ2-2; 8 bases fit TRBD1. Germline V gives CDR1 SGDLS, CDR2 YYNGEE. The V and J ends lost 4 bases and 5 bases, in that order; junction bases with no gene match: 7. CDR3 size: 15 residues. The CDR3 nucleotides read TGTGCCAGCAGCCGACAGGGGACGGGGACCGGGGAGCTGTTTTTT. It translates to CASSRQGTGTGELFF.

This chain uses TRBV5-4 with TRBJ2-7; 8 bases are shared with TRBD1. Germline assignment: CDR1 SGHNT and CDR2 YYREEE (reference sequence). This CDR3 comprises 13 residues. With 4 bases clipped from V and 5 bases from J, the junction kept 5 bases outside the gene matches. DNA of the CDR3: TGTGCCAGCAGCCTCACAGGGGGTAACGAGCAGTACTTC. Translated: CASSLTGGNEQYF. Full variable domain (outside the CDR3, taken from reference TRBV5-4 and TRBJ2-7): ETGVTQSPTHLIKTRGQQVTLRCSSQSGHNTVSWYQQALGQGPQFIFQYYREEENGRGNFPPRFSGLQFPNYSSELNVNALELDDSALYLCASSLTGGNEQYFGPGTRLTVT.

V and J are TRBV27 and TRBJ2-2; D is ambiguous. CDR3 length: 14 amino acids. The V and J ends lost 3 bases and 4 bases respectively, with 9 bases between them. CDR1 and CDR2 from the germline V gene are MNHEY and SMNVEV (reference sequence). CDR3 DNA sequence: TGTGCCAGCAGTTTTGGGGAACTCACCGGGGAGCTGTTTTTT. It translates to CASSFGELTGELFF.

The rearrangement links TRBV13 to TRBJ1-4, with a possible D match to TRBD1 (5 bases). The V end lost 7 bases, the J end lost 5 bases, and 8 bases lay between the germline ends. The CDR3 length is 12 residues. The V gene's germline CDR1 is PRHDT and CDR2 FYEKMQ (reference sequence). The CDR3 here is CASNRGNEKLFF. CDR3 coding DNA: TGTGCCAGCAACCGGGGGAATGAAAAACTGTTTTTT.

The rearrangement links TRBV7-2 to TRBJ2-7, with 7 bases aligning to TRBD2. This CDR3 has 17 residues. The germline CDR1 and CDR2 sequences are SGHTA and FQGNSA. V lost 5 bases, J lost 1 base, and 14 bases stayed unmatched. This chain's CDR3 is CASSLQGRLASSYEQYF. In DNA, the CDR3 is TGTGCCAGCAGCCTGCAGGGTAGACTAGCTTCGTCCTACGAGCAGTACTTC.

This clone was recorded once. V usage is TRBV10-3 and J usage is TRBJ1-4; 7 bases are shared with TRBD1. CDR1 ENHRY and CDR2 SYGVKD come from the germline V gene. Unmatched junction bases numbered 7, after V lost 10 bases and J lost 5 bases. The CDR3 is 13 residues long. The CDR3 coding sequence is TGTGCCACTAGCGGGACAGTAAATGAAAAACTGTTTTTT. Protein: CATSGTVNEKLFF.